Reported below is one T cell receptor (beta chain). This receptor's antigen is unknown. No per-base quality is available; no much larger clone lies one base away. The sample is drawn from a study of OX40 agonist ivuxolimab in advanced cancers. Study-level background: The costimulatory receptor OX40 (CD134) was targeted by ivuxolimab, a fully human IgG2 agonistic monoclonal antibody. Prior anti-PD-1, anti-PD-L1 or anti-CTLA-4 therapy was permitted, and approximately 41% of dose-escalation patients had received checkpoint inhibitors. The point of sequencing TCRbeta in the periphery was to test whether ivuxolimab changed TCR sequence diversity and drove clonal T-cell expansion. The paper covers the monotherapy dose-escalation part of the phase I ivuxolimab trial, which included N of about 51 patients. Of the roughly 50 dose-escalation patients, hepatocellular carcinoma was present in around 20, melanoma in approximately 15, renal cell carcinoma in 9 and head and neck cancer in 9. In the dose-escalation cohort, around 80% of patients were male, and the mean age was roughly 60 years with a range of roughly 20 to 85. Partial responses were achieved by three dose-escalation patients, of whom one had hepatocellular carcinoma and two had cutaneous melanoma. Intravenous ivuxolimab was administered to patients every 2 weeks at six dose levels: 0.01, 0.1, 0.3, 1.5, 3 and 10 mg/kg.

V loses 2 bases of germline sequence and J loses 5 bases, and the interval between the two ends is 9 bases. Sequences SQVTM (CDR1) and ANQGSEA (CDR2) are obtained from the germline V gene. The CDR3, from cysteine to phenylalanine, totals 12 residues. Left in the record is the CDR3 DNA by itself, 36 bases read in frame from the first base. Genomic DNA was extracted from sorted cells for sequencing of the TCRbeta CDR3 region. TCRbeta CDR3 regions were sequenced using the immunoSEQ Assay. TCRdb limited this immuneACCESS table to in-frame rearrangements with V and J called. A share of clones is missing; checked studies link under half to unresolved V genes, and the rest is unexplained. The sample yields 55,000 to 70,000 clones; 80% were counted once. Roughly 1.2% of the sample lies in the top ten. Points the paper makes about the study in general: At doses from 0.1 to 3.0 mg/kg, clonal expansion was seen in both CD4+ and CD8+ blood T cells between baseline and week 6. Low levels of normalized T-cell clonal expansion were also shown by some nonresponding patients. After ivuxolimab, expanded clones were on average more numerous among CD8+ T cells than among CD4+ T cells. The antigen specificity of the clonally expanded peripheral T cells was not determined. In the 0.1-3.0 mg/kg groups, partial responders were among the patients with the lowest normalized peripheral clonal expansion, particularly in CD8+ T cells.

Patients with autoimmune disease history or receiving systemic immunosuppression were excluded from the trial. Peripheral blood for TCR sequencing was drawn from every dose cohort at baseline, at cycle 4 day 1 and at cycle 7 day 1. The samples were taken from a phase I, first-in-human, multicenter, open-label dose-escalation trial of ivuxolimab. Adults with locally advanced or metastatic melanoma, renal cell, hepatocellular, or head and neck squamous cell carcinoma were enrolled in the trial. Before TCR sequencing, CD4+ T cells and CD8+ T cells from peripheral blood were sorted into separate populations.

The clonotype originates from an adult with an advanced solid tumor such as melanoma, head and neck, liver or kidney cancer. Material: CD4+ or CD8+ T cells sorted from blood, obtained in a trial of the OX40 agonist ivuxolimab. The rearrangement joined TRBV29-1 to TRBJ1-2; the D gene cannot be resolved reliably. The DNA sequence is given as TGCAGCGTTGAAAACAGCGGTTATGGCTACACCTTC. The translation is CSVENSGYGYTF.